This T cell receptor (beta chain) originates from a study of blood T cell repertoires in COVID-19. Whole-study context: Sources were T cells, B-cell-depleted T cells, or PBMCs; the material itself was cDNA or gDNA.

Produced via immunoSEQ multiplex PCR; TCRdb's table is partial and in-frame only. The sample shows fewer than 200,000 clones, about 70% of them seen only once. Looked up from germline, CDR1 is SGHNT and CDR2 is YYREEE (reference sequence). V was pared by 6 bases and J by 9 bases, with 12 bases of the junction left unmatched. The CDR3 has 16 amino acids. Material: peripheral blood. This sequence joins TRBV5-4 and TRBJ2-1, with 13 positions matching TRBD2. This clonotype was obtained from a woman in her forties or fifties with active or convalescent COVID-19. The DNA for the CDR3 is TGTGCCAGCACTCTCGGAGGGACTAGCGGGGTGGGTGAGCAGTTCTTC. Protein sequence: CASTLGGTSGVGEQFF.